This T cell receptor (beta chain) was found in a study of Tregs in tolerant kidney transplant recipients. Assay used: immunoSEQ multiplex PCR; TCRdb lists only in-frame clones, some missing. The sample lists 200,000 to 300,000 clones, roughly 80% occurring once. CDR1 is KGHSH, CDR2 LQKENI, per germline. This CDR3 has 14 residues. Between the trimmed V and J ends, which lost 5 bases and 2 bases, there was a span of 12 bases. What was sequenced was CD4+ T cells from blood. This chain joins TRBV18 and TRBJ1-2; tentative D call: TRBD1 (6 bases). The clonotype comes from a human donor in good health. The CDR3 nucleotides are TGTGCCAGCTCATCCGGGACACGGAACTATGGCTACACCTTC. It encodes CASSSGTRNYGYTF.